One TCR beta chain is described in this entry. The sample originates from a study of blood T cell repertoires in COVID-19. The wider study: Collection of acute and convalescent COVID-19 samples took place in the United States, Italy and Spain.

The J segment lost 6 bases and the V segment lost 6 bases, leaving 6 bases of the junction unmatched. The CDR3 contains 13 residues. Looked up from germline, CDR1 is SGHAT and CDR2 is FQNNGV. Under the authors' procedure: How many nucleated cells were present was estimated from reference gene primer amplification. Profiling relied on immunoSEQ multiplex PCR, and the TCRdb table lists in-frame clones only, not all of them. D and trimming were read from the DNA, whereas the V and J calls and clone size are those reported in that table. The sample yields 250,000 or so clones, approximately 84% seen once.

V is TRBV11-2 and J is TRBJ1-2, with TRBD1 matching 8 bases. Sequenced input: PBMCs or T cells enriched from blood (not recorded which). This sequence originates from a woman aged 50 to 60 who had been exposed to COVID-19. CDR3 region: CASRSDRENGYTF. The CDR3, as DNA: TGTGCCAGCAGGTCGGACAGGGAGAATGGCTACACCTTC.